This T cell receptor (beta chain) was sequenced for a study of cytomegalovirus exposure and HLA in healthy donors. Amplification used 60 Vbeta primers and 13 Jbeta primers. The method was immunoSEQ multiplex PCR; TCRdb's version includes in-frame clones alone and lacks a portion of them. The sample has over 150,000 clones; approximately 82% are singletons. Of note for this clone: The antigen remains undetermined.

Study-wide results and caveats: An analysis was carried out at a later point. It showed that HLA-associated TCR beta chains were more clonally expanded than equally common non-associated chains.

The TCR sequence derives from a male donor in good health and CMV-seropositive. What was sequenced was PBMCs.

The CDR3 region is CAWSATGPNQPQHF. DNA of the CDR3: TGTGCCTGGAGTGCTACAGGCCCCAATCAGCCCCAGCATTTT. The chain links TRBV30 to TRBJ1-5, with D possibly being TRBD1 (5 bases). V was pared by 1 base and J by 3 bases, with 10 bases between. CDR1 is GTSNPN and CDR2 is SVGIG in the germline V gene (reference sequence). The CDR3 loop spans 14 amino acids.